This is a list of T cell receptor beta chains from one sample in a study of blood T cell repertoires in COVID-19. The method was immunoSEQ multiplex PCR; TCRdb's version includes in-frame clones alone and lacks a portion of them. The table records 100,000 to 150,000 clones, around 81% of them present only once. Sequences were obtained from peripheral blood. The receptors were sampled from a man in his thirties or forties with COVID-19, enrolled during active disease. CDR3s include the opening cysteine and the closing phenylalanine or tryptophan.

j_call v_call cdr3_length cdr3_aa
TRBJ2-1 TRBV27 11 CASSNRDREFF
TRBJ2-1 TRBV28 18 CASSLKGHRLANYNEQFF
TRBJ1-1 TRBV28 13 CAISRERWTEAFF
TRBJ1-1 TRBV28 17 CASSIGQGKGMNTEAFF
TRBJ2-2 TRBV9 13 CASSVDGTGDLFF
TRBJ2-3 TRBV7-9 15 CASSFSGSVGDTQYF
TRBJ1-1 TRBV19 13 CASSRDRNTEAFF
TRBJ1-1 TRBV19 14 CASIPGQRTLEAFF
TRBJ2-2 TRBV7-3 13 CASSLEASGELFF
TRBJ2-1 TRBV7-3 13 CASSLLGDNEQFF
TRBJ2-7 TRBV10-3 13 CATRQESSYEQYF
TRBJ1-3 TRBV6-1 15 CASSSKTDPGNTIYF
TRBJ2-7 TRBV11-3 14 CASSLAQLAAEQYF
TRBJ1-4 TRBV18 15 CASSPPGQGWEKLFF
TRBJ1-2 TRBV5-1 14 CASSLPDRIYGYTF
TRBJ2-7 TRBV19 15 CASSNYHRGQNEQYF
TRBJ2-6 TRBV19 17 CASRTTGTMAGANVLTF
TRBJ2-3 TRBV5-1 15 CASSSSGGVTDTQYF
TRBJ1-1 TRBV7-9 16 CASSGDRGRLGTEAFF
TRBJ2-7 TRBV6-5 16 CASSSMRDRPSYEQYF
TRBJ1-1 TRBV6-5 16 CASSYSIGGMNTEAFF
TRBJ2-7 TRBV11-3 14 CASSFTGQGVEQYF
TRBJ1-1 TRBV5-1 15 CASSSREDMHTEAFF
TRBJ2-7 TRBV6-5 14 CASRGEGLSYEQYF
TRBJ2-1 TRBV5-4 15 CASSPVSGVRDEQFF
TRBJ2-4 TRBV6-1 15 CASSEQAVAKNIQYF
TRBJ1-5 TRBV2 15 CASSEQGYSNQPQHF
TRBJ2-3 TRBV19 12 CASSIAAGTQYF